Listed here are 6 T cell receptor beta chains from one sample, sequenced in a study of STAT5B mutations in CD4+ large granular lymphocyte leukemia (dated by TCRdb to between 2021 and 2022). Libraries were made using the immunoSEQ multiplex PCR assay. Held by TCRdb, this immuneACCESS table contains in-frame sequences only and omits some clones. Under half of the omission traces to an unresolved V gene where checked; the cause of the rest is unknown. This sample gives about 48,000 clones in total; roughly three quarters of them show up just once. In total, the top ten clones hold approximately 1.5% of the sample. The material sequenced was CD4+ T cells from blood buffy coats. These receptors came from a human donor in good health.

The V and J genes are TRBV2 and TRBJ1-2, with no clear D. Between the trimmed V and J ends, which lost 5 bases and 4 bases, there was a span of 17 bases. The germline gives CDR1 SNHLY, CDR2 FYNNEI. This CDR3 is 15 amino acids long. CDR3 bases: TGTGCCAGCAGTCCTCCTCTTAGGGTCCCCTATGGCTACACCTTC. It encodes CASSPPLRVPYGYTF.

The rearrangement links TRBV19 to TRBJ1-4; no reliable D call. The CDR3 is 14 residues long. The germline V gene has CDR1 LNHDA and CDR2 SQIVND (reference sequence). V was pared by 8 bases and J by 0 bases, with 10 bases between. The CDR3 loop is CASHRIATNEKLFF. Written as DNA, the CDR3 is TGTGCCAGTCATCGTATTGCAACTAATGAAAAACTGTTTTTT.

The V and J genes are TRBV5-1 and TRBJ2-5; 7 nucleotides agree with TRBD1. Germline V lookup: CDR1 SGHRS, CDR2 YFSETQ. The CDR3 is made up of 13 amino acids. Germline trimming cut 5 bases from V and 2 bases from J; bases unmatched to any gene: 3. The CDR3 region has the DNA TGCGCCAGCAGATGGGGACAGCAAGAGACCCAGTACTTC. This sequence encodes CASRWGQQETQYF.

The chain is built from TRBV11-3 and TRBJ1-6; D perhaps matches TRBD1 (5 bases). Germline values: CDR1 SGHNT, CDR2 YENEEA. The CDR3 has 16 amino acids. The germline V and J ends were trimmed by 3 bases and 7 bases, with 16 bases remaining between them. This CDR3 is CASSLARGDRNSPLHF. In DNA form, the CDR3 reads TGTGCCAGCAGCTTGGCCCGGGGGGATCGAAATTCACCCCTCCACTTT.

The sample holds a few counts of this clone. The V call is TRBV15, the J call TRBJ2-5; no firm D call. The V gene lost 8 bases and the J gene lost 0 bases, with 16 bases spanning the gap. Germline CDR1 reads LNHNV; CDR2 reads YYDKDF (reference sequence). The length of the CDR3 is 15 residues. CDR3 nucleotide sequence: TGTGCCACCGGTTATAGGATAGTGGACCAAGAGACCCAGTACTTC. Encoded protein: CATGYRIVDQETQYF. The full variable domain, rest sourced from reference TRBV15 and TRBJ2-5, is DAMVIQNPRYQVTQFGKPVTLSCSQTLNHNVMYWYQQKSSQAPKLLFHYYDKDFNNEADTPDNFQSRRPNTSFCFLDIRSPGLGDTAMYLCATGYRIVDQETQYFGPGTRLLVL.

The chain uses TRBV5-6 and TRBJ1-2, with D possibly being TRBD1 (5 bases). Trimming took off 2 bases at V and 4 bases at J, with 9 bases between the two ends. Germline CDR1 and CDR2: SGHDT and YYEEEE. There are 13 residues in the CDR3. The CDR3 sequence: CASSFLGTYGYTF. Here the CDR3 DNA reads TGTGCCAGCAGCTTTCTGGGGACCTATGGCTACACCTTC.